This TCR beta chain was observed in a study of blood T cells in healthy people across ages. The use of a sample-barcoded 5' primer and a J-beta primer mix characterized a second PCR of roughly 6 to 11 cycles. A template-switch adaptor with 12 random nucleotides tagged each cDNA molecule. In TCRdb, the 5' RACE reads were re-called with MiXCR into one record per CDR3 protein. The sample shows about 580,000 distinct CDR3 sequences, 47% of them seen only once. Germline V lookup: CDR1 MNHNY, CDR2 SVGAGI (reference sequence). The CDR3 loop spans 13 amino acids. V lost 5 bases and J 7 bases, leaving 13 bases between the germline ends. Healthy Caucasian individuals from Russia aged about 6 to 95 were enrolled as donors. Total RNA was isolated from each sample in quantities of at least 5 micrograms. The sample holds many counts of this clonotype.

The receptor's source is a man at least 80 years old in good health. The chain couples TRBV6-6 to TRBJ2-3, with D tentatively TRBD1 (5 bases). The sample taken for sequencing was blood. CDR3 sequence reads: CASSTPDTHTQYF. In DNA, the CDR3 is TGTGCCAGCAGTACCCCGGACACCCATACGCAGTATTTT.